This T cell receptor (beta chain) was identified during a study of shared clonotypes between healthy human individuals. Study overall: The donors, a couple of women and a few men, were aged 18 to 49.

On this clone itself: Its antigen remains unknown.

Study conclusions and caveats: Tissues were not sampled, only blood, and their repertoires likely differ. When compared with the clonotypes that were shared by all four sorted-subset donors, the non-shared clonotypes turned out to have lower generation probabilities.

Clones were read by immunoSEQ multiplex PCR, and TCRdb kept only the in-frame ones, dropping some. The sample includes more than 2,000,000 clones, 90% to 95% of them seen just once. The CDR3 is 14 residues long. The germline gives CDR1 KGHSH, CDR2 LQKENI. V lost 6 bases, J lost 5 bases, and 8 bases stayed unmatched. The donor population consisted of healthy HIV-negative adults with no recent acute infections or vaccinations. The receptor comes from a man aged 18 to 29 in good health. Some clones in this sample may be carry-over from other donors' samples. V usage is TRBV18 and J usage is TRBJ2-7; 9 nucleotides line up with TRBD2. Sequencing used naive CD4+ T cells from PBMCs. The subset: CD45RA+ positively selected. DNA for the CDR3: TGTGCCAGCTCGCCGGGACTAGCATTGGACGAGCAGTACTTC. Its translation: CASSPGLALDEQYF.